The T cell receptor (beta chain) under discussion was sequenced for a study of blood T cells in healthy people across ages. Points from the study as a whole: It was not known whether donors were CMV positive (a possible confounder of expanded clonotype changes). Greater diversity and more naive CD4+ cells were seen in long-lived donors than in aged donors.

Samples had at least 7 million PBMCs isolated from them. On this clonotype itself: The antigen is unknown.

The CDR3 runs to 20 residues. CDR1 is LGHNA and CDR2 is YSLEER in the germline V gene. V lost 0 bases, J lost 0 bases, and 9 bases stayed unmatched. Sample-barcoded 5' priming and a J-beta primer mix drove a second PCR of about 6 to 12 cycles. TCRdb re-called the 5' RACE reads with MiXCR, one entry per CDR3 protein. This table has roughly 800,000 distinct CDR3 sequences, under 40% appearing once. The chain combines TRBV4-3 with TRBJ2-1; the match to TRBD2 covers 12 bases. The receptor's source is a man younger than 35 in good health. The material sequenced was blood. CDR3 in amino acids: CASSQDLLAGGLSSYNEQFF. The DNA of the CDR3 is TGCGCCAGCAGCCAAGATCTACTAGCGGGGGGCTTGAGCTCCTACAATGAGCAGTTCTTC.